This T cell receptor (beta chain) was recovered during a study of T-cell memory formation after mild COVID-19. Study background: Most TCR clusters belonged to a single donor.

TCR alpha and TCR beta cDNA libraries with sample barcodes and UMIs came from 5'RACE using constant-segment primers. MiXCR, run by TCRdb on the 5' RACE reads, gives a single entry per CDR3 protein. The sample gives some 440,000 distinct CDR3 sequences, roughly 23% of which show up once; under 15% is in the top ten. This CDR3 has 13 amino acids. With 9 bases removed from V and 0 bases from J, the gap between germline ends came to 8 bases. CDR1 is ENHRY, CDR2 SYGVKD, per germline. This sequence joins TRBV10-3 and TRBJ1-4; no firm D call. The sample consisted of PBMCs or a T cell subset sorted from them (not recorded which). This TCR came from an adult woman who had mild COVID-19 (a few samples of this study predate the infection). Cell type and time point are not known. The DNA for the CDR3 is TGTGCCATTGGGCAAGCAACTAATGAAAAACTGTTTTTT. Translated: CAIGQATNEKLFF.